The 25 T cell receptor beta chains in this list originate from one sample, sequenced in a study of CD8 T cells in ankylosing spondylitis. Each CDR3 protein is one row after TCRdb ran MiXCR on the 5' RACE reads. The sample yields approximately 300,000 distinct CDR3 sequences, 20% seen once. Source material: blood, either unsorted or a sorted T cell fraction (not recorded which). Receptors originate from a male donor with ankylosing spondylitis or in good health (not recorded which).

In its sample, this clonotype was seen a few times. The gene calls are TRBV7-7 and TRBJ2-2, with D perhaps matching TRBD1 (6 bases). This CDR3 is built from 14 residues. CDR1 is SSHAT, CDR2 FNYEAQ, per germline (reference sequence). V was cut by 6 bases and J by 7 bases, with 15 bases left in between. Written as DNA, the CDR3 is TGTGCCAGCAGGCAGACAGGAAACTACGGGGAGCTGTTTTTT. It specifies CASRQTGNYGELFF. The variable domain in full, with the rest retrieved from reference TRBV7-7 and TRBJ2-2, is GAGVSQSPRYKVTKRGQDVTLRCDPISSHATLYWYQQALGQGPEFLTYFNYEAQPDKSGLPSDRFSAERPEGSISTLTIQRTEQRDSAMYRCASRQTGNYGELFFGEGSRLTVL.

This rearrangement joins TRBV27 to TRBJ1-2; D gene ambiguous. Germline values: CDR1 MNHEY, CDR2 SMNVEV (reference sequence). V gave up 3 bases and J gave up 6 bases, with 14 bases separating them. The CDR3 totals 14 residues. The CDR3 sequence: CASSFTSTGNGYTF. CDR3 bases: TGTGCCAGCAGTTTCACATCGACGGGGAATGGCTACACCTTC.

This clonotype was counted only a few times. This chain links TRBV6-5 with TRBJ2-3; 9 nucleotides line up with TRBD1. This CDR3 has 16 amino acids. CDR1 and CDR2 (germline): MNHEY, SVGAGI. V trimming: 6 bases; J trimming: 2 bases; junction bases outside the gene matches: 9. The CDR3 sequence: CASSTGTGWNTDTQYF. CDR3 nucleotide sequence: TGTGCCAGCAGCACCGGGACAGGGTGGAACACAGATACGCAGTATTTT.

The J gene is TRBJ2-7, the V gene TRBV28; TRBD1 agrees at 8 bases. The V and J ends lost 1 base and 4 bases, in that order; junction bases with no gene match: 9. CDR1 is MDHEN, CDR2 SYDVKM, per germline. This CDR3 region has 16 residues. The CDR3 protein is CASSLYTWTGMYEQYV. The CDR3 coding sequence is TGTGCCAGCAGTTTATATACCTGGACAGGGATGTACGAGCAGTACGTC.

This clonotype came up a few times. J is TRBJ1-1 and V is TRBV29-1; a weak D match, TRBD1 (5 bases). Germline V gene data show CDR1 as SQVTM and CDR2 as ANQGSEA. The CDR3 has 13 residues. With 5 bases removed from V and 11 bases from J, the gap between germline ends came to 21 bases. The CDR3 DNA reads as TGCAGCGTTCTTCGTGCAGGGAGAGTGGGGGCTTTCTTT. Translation: CSVLRAGRVGAFF. The whole variable domain, filled in from reference TRBV29-1 and TRBJ1-1, reads SAVISQKPSRDICQRGTSLTIQCQVDSQVTMMFWYRQQPGQSLTLIATANQGSEATYESGFVIDKFPISRPNLTFSTLTVSNMSPEDSSIYLCSVLRAGRVGAFFGQGTRLTVV.

Many counts were recorded for this clonotype. DNA for the CDR3: TGTGCCACCAGTGATTGGGGAGGGGACAATACGCAGTATTTT. Encoded protein: CATSDWGGDNTQYF. This chain uses TRBV24-1 with TRBJ2-3; TRBD2 is a possible D gene (7 bases). Germline CDR1 KGHDR, CDR2 SFDVKD. The CDR3 consists of 14 residues. V lost 2 bases to trimming and J lost 7 bases, with 12 bases between them.

This sequence joins TRBV5-1 and TRBJ2-3; perhaps TRBD1 as D (5 bases). V was cut by 4 bases and J by 1 base, with 16 bases left in between. The CDR3 is 16 residues long. The V gene's germline CDR1 is SGHRS and CDR2 YFSETQ. The CDR3 here is CASSDRLQTGTDTQYF. The CDR3 DNA reads TGCGCCAGCAGCGATCGACTTCAGACAGGCACAGATACGCAGTATTTT.

This clonotype was counted a few times. The V call is TRBV20-1, the J call TRBJ2-7, with 8 nucleotides matching TRBD1. CDR1 is DFQATT and CDR2 is SNEGSKA in the germline V gene (reference sequence). V dropped 0 bases and J dropped 3; count of bases not matched to a gene: 7. This CDR3 region has 15 residues. The CDR3 bases are TGCAGTGCTAGAGACGGGACAGGTGGTTACTACGAGCAGTACGTC. Protein sequence: CSARDGTGGYYEQYV.

The rearrangement uses TRBV7-8 and TRBJ2-1; D is perhaps TRBD2 (6 bases). This CDR3 comprises 16 residues. V was pared by 5 bases and J by 2 bases, with 16 bases between. Per germline, CDR1 SGHVS and CDR2 FQNEAQ. The CDR3 reads CASSTRRVKTYNEQFF. The CDR3 region has the DNA TGTGCCAGCAGCACCCGGAGGGTAAAGACCTACAATGAGCAGTTCTTC.

The chain employs TRBV5-1 and TRBJ2-1; TRBD2 matches 12 bases. This CDR3 comprises 16 residues. In germline, CDR1 is SGHRS, CDR2 YFSETQ. The V and J ends lost 2 bases and 8 bases, in that order; junction bases with no gene match: 8. The CDR3 spells CASSFFRLAGVDEQFF. As DNA, the CDR3 is TGCGCCAGCAGCTTTTTCCGACTAGCGGGAGTTGATGAGCAGTTCTTC.

This chain uses TRBV5-1 with TRBJ2-2; D is undetermined. The CDR3 has 15 amino acids. Trimming left V 0 bases short and J 5 bases short, with 11 bases between. Germline CDR1 and CDR2: SGHRS and YFSETQ. CDR3 sequence (DNA): TGCGCCAGCAGCTTGGGGGGAATCCTGACCGGGGAGCTGTTTTTT. Residues: CASSLGGILTGELFF.

The rearrangement links TRBV19 to TRBJ1-1, with D uncertain. Trimming took 0 bases from V and 11 from J, leaving 13 bases between them. CDR1 and CDR2 (germline): LNHDA, SQIVND (reference sequence). This CDR3 contains 13 residues. The CDR3 loop reads CASSIDAAANAFF. The CDR3 bases are TGTGCCAGTAGTATAGACGCGGCGGCGAACGCTTTCTTT.

This chain joins TRBV21-1 and TRBJ2-2. TRBV21-1 is an annotated pseudogene. The CDR3 is made up of 15 amino acids. Here the CDR3 DNA reads TGTGCCAGCAGCAGGGTCTTTCAGAACACCGGGGAGCTGTTTTTT. Translation: CASSRVFQNTGELFF.

V usage is TRBV12-3 or TRBV12-4 and J usage is TRBJ2-7, with a weak D call TRBD1 (6 bases). The ends were cut back, 5 bases at V and 5 bases at J, with 22 bases in the middle. The CDR3 consists of 16 residues. The CDR3 sequence: CASSPGQSLGLDEQYV. The CDR3 nucleotides read TGTGCCAGCAGTCCCGGACAGTCCCTTGGCTTGGACGAGCAGTACGTC.

In this sample, this clonotype turned up a few times. This sequence joins TRBV19 and TRBJ1-1; unclear D gene. Trimming left V 5 bases short and J 1 base short, with 8 bases between. The germline V gene has CDR1 LNHDA and CDR2 SQIVND (reference sequence). The CDR3 loop spans 13 amino acids. CDR3 sequence reads: CASSPSGNTEAFF. The CDR3 region has the DNA TGTGCCAGTAGTCCCAGCGGGAACACTGAAGCTTTCTTT.

This clonotype occurred a few times. The rearrangement uses TRBV7-6 and TRBJ2-7; 9 nucleotides agree with TRBD1. Germline CDR1 is SGHVS and CDR2 is FNYEAQ. The ends lost 5 bases at V and 0 bases at J; junction bases unmatched: 5. The CDR3 is 15 residues long. The CDR3 DNA is TGTGCCAGCAGCCCACAGGGGGCCCACTCCTACGAGCAGTACGTC. This encodes CASSPQGAHSYEQYV.

This clonotype came up many times. The CDR3 protein is CSAPGQGSNQPQHF. The CDR3 nucleotides are TGCAGTGCCCCGGGACAGGGGAGCAATCAGCCCCAGCATTTT. The J gene is TRBJ1-5, the V gene TRBV20-1, with 10 nucleotides matching TRBD1. The CDR3 contains 14 residues. V lost 6 bases, J lost 1 base, and 3 bases stayed unmatched. Germline V gene lookup returns CDR1 DFQATT and CDR2 SNEGSKA (reference sequence).

The table lists this clonotype with a few counts. DNA for the CDR3: TGTGCCAGCAGCCAAGACGCTAGCGGGGGGGCCACAGATACGCAGTATTTT. Its translation is CASSQDASGGATDTQYF. The gene calls are TRBV4-2 and TRBJ2-3, with 12 positions matching TRBD2. Germline V gene sequence: CDR1 LGHNA, CDR2 YNFKEQ. This CDR3 is built from 17 residues. Trimming took 0 bases from V and 2 from J; bases not matched to a gene: 3.

This clonotype was observed many times. The rearrangement joins TRBV15 to TRBJ2-1; 9 bases match TRBD1. The CDR3 length is 15 residues. The ends lost 6 bases at V and 5 bases at J; junction bases unmatched: 8. Germline CDR1 is LNHNV and CDR2 is YYDKDF (reference sequence). This chain's CDR3 is CATSQTRTGDNEQFF. CDR3 DNA: TGTGCCACCAGTCAAACCCGGACAGGGGACAATGAGCAGTTCTTC.

This clonotype was counted at least ten times. The chain joins TRBV7-3 to TRBJ2-5; TRBD2 agrees at 8 bases. Trimming removed 4 bases from V and 5 bases from J; junction bases left unmatched: 6. Germline V gene sequence: CDR1 SGHTA, CDR2 FQGTGA. This CDR3 has 14 amino acids. CDR3 residues: CASSSGLAGETQYF. The CDR3 nucleotides are TGTGCCAGCAGCTCCGGACTAGCTGGGGAGACCCAGTACTTC.

This clonotype was picked up many times. The chain uses TRBV5-1 and TRBJ2-3; tentatively, D is TRBD1 (5 bases). CDR1 is SGHRS and CDR2 is YFSETQ in the germline V gene. Trimming took 0 bases from V and 4 from J, leaving 9 bases between them. This CDR3 has 14 residues. The CDR3 DNA reads TGCGCCAGCAGCTTGGAGGGGAATTCAGATACGCAGTATTTT. Translation: CASSLEGNSDTQYF.

Turning to this clonotype: Given a much more abundant clone one base away, this may be a read error. This chain uses TRBV4-2 with TRBJ2-1; possibly TRBD2 for D (6 bases). V lost 4 bases, J lost 4 bases, and 14 bases lay in between. Germline-derived CDR1 and CDR2 are LGHNA and YNFKEQ. The CDR3 is 15 residues long. The CDR3 protein is CASSRGTDSYNEQFF. The CDR3 DNA is TGTGCCAGCAGCCGGGGGACTGACTCATACAATGAGCAGTTCTTC.

This clonotype was seen more than once but under ten times. The chain has TRBV2 and TRBJ2-3; 12 bases agree with TRBD2. Germline CDR1 is SNHLY and CDR2 is FYNNEI. With 6 bases clipped from V and 4 bases from J, the junction kept 5 bases outside the gene matches. The CDR3 runs to 15 residues. The CDR3 is CASRSLAGGPDTQYF. The CDR3 DNA sequence: TGTGCCAGCAGAAGTCTAGCGGGGGGGCCAGATACGCAGTATTTT. The variable domain in full, with the rest retrieved from reference TRBV2 and TRBJ2-3, is EPEVTQTPSHQVTQMGQEVILRCVPISNHLYFYWYRQILGQKVEFLVSFYNNEISEKSEIFDDQFSVERPDGSNFTLKIRSTKLEDSAMYFCASRSLAGGPDTQYFGPGTRLTVL.

In its sample, this clonotype was seen a few times. The genes are TRBV15 and TRBJ2-3; possibly TRBD1 for D (6 bases). Germline values: CDR1 LNHNV, CDR2 YYDKDF (reference sequence). CDR3 length: 14 amino acids. The V end was cut by 8 bases, the J end by 2 bases, with 14 bases between. The CDR3 loop reads CATSARDITDTQYF. CDR3 coding DNA: TGTGCCACCTCGGCGAGGGACATCACAGATACGCAGTATTTT.

The CDR3 reads CASSATGTSDEQFF. The CDR3 DNA reads as TGTGCCAGCAGCGCGACCGGGACTAGCGATGAGCAGTTCTTC. The gene calls are TRBV7-9 and TRBJ2-1, with TRBD2 identical over 10 bases. Germline CDR1 reads SEHNR; CDR2 reads FQNEAQ (reference sequence). The CDR3 consists of 14 residues. V was clipped by 5 bases and J by 8 bases; unmatched bases: 6.